The 22 T cell receptor beta chains below all came from one sample that was sequenced in a study of T cell responses to AZD1222 COVID-19 vaccine. The table came from immunoSEQ multiplex PCR; TCRdb's copy has only in-frame clones and leaves some out. The repertoire includes some 140,000 clones, about 90% of them detected once, and approximately 5.1% sits in the top ten. Sequencing was performed on peripheral blood, taken on day 0 of MenACWY control vaccination. The receptor set was obtained from an adult in good health.

The chain combines TRBV9 with TRBJ1-3; D not resolved. V dropped 5 bases and J dropped 0 bases, with 6 bases sitting between them. The CDR3 runs to 13 residues. CDR1 and CDR2 from the germline V gene are SGDLS and YYNGEE. CDR3 nucleotides: TGTGCCAGCAGATGGCCCTCTGGAAACACCATATATTTT. This encodes CASRWPSGNTIYF.

The genes are TRBV11-3 and TRBJ2-1; D may be TRBD1 (6 bases). Between the trimmed V and J ends, which lost 6 bases and 6 bases, there was a span of 12 bases. The CDR3 totals 13 residues. The V gene's germline CDR1 is SGHNT and CDR2 YENEEA. The CDR3 here is CASRIEGGNEQFF. The CDR3 bases are TGTGCCAGCAGGATAGAAGGGGGCAATGAGCAGTTCTTC. The full variable domain, completed using reference TRBV11-3 and TRBJ2-1, is EAGVVQSPRYKIIEKKQPVAFWCNPISGHNTLYWYLQNLGQGPELLIRYENEEAVDDSQLPKDRFSAERLKGVDSTLKIQPAELGDSAVYLCASRIEGGNEQFFGPGTRLTVL.

J is TRBJ1-1 and V is TRBV5-8; 11 positions agree with TRBD1. From germline, CDR1 is SGHTS and CDR2 YDEGEE. This CDR3 is 14 amino acids long. V was clipped by 5 bases and J by 7 bases; unmatched bases: 7. The CDR3 coding sequence is TGTGCCAGCAGGTGGACAGGGGGCATGAGTGAAGCTTTCTTT. It translates to CASRWTGGMSEAFF.

J is TRBJ1-2 and V is TRBV19; 7 bases align to TRBD1. The length of the CDR3 is 15 residues. The trim removed 4 bases at V and 3 bases at J, leaving 8 bases unmatched. Germline CDR1 and CDR2: LNHDA and SQIVND (reference sequence). In DNA, the CDR3 is TGTGCCAGTAGTAAGCGACAGGGTAGGGACTATGGCTACACCTTC. Translation gives CASSKRQGRDYGYTF.

The J gene is TRBJ1-4, the V gene TRBV15; D gene uncertain. The V and J ends lost 5 bases and 5 bases respectively, with 12 bases between them. Germline V gives CDR1 LNHNV, CDR2 YYDKDF (reference sequence). The CDR3 is made up of 14 amino acids. The CDR3 loop reads CATSGPGWNEKLFF. The CDR3 nucleotides read TGTGCCACCAGCGGTCCTGGGTGGAATGAAAAACTGTTTTTT.

CDR3 bases: TGCGCCAGCAGCCAATTCCAGAGGCTGAACGACGAGCAGTACTTC. Protein: CASSQFQRLNDEQYF. V usage is TRBV4-1 and J usage is TRBJ2-7; D not certain. In germline, CDR1 is MGHRA, CDR2 YSYEKL. The CDR3 is 15 residues long. With 2 bases removed from V and 5 bases from J, the gap between germline ends came to 16 bases.

This chain links TRBV4-1 with TRBJ1-5, with 8 bases identical to TRBD1. Germline CDR1 reads MGHRA; CDR2 reads YSYEKL. The CDR3 covers 16 residues. V dropped 6 bases and J dropped 1; count of bases not matched to a gene: 8. For the CDR3, the DNA is TGCGCCAGCAGTCGTTTACAGGGGGGAAGCAATCAGCCCCAGCATTTT. Translation gives CASSRLQGGSNQPQHF.

The chain joins TRBV7-2 to TRBJ2-3; 13 nucleotides line up with TRBD2. CDR3 length: 16 amino acids. From germline, CDR1 is SGHTA and CDR2 FQGNSA. The V gene end was trimmed by 5 bases and the J gene end by 5 bases; junction bases not matched to a gene: 7. The DNA for the CDR3 is TGTGCCAGCAGCGAACTAGCGGGAGGGCGAGGAGATACGCAGTATTTT. As protein: CASSELAGGRGDTQYF. Full variable domain (rest looked up from reference TRBV7-2 and TRBJ2-3): GAGVSQSPSNKVTEKGKDVELRCDPISGHTALYWYRQSLGQGLEFLIYFQGNSAPDKSGLPSDRFSAERTGGSVSTLTIQRTQQEDSAVYLCASSELAGGRGDTQYFGPGTRLTVL.

The V and J genes are TRBV20-1 and TRBJ2-7; 8 bases line up with TRBD1. Germline-derived CDR1 and CDR2 are DFQATT and SNEGSKA (reference sequence). Trimming cost V 3 bases and J 4 bases; bases outside gene matches: 5. The CDR3 loop spans 13 amino acids. The CDR3 is CSASGRGLYEQYF. For the CDR3, the DNA is TGCAGTGCTAGTGGCAGGGGGCTTTACGAGCAGTACTTC.

The rearrangement links TRBV7-8 to TRBJ1-2; the D is unclear. Per germline, CDR1 SGHVS and CDR2 FQNEAQ. This CDR3 region has 14 residues. V was cut by 0 bases and J by 3 bases, with 8 bases left in between. CDR3 loop: CASSLAVGYYGYTF. The CDR3 nucleotides read TGTGCCAGCAGCTTAGCGGTAGGGTACTATGGCTACACCTTC.

The chain uses TRBV14 and TRBJ1-2, with D uncertain. CDR1 is SGHDN, CDR2 FVKESK, per germline. CDR3 size: 13 residues. The ends were cut back, 2 bases at V and 10 bases at J, with 14 bases in the middle. For the CDR3, the DNA is TGTGCCAGCAGCCAACCTATAGGCCTAAACTACACCTTC. Its translation: CASSQPIGLNYTF.

CDR3 sequence: CSVARGSEQYV. The DNA for the CDR3 is TGCAGCGTTGCCCGGGGCTCCGAGCAGTACGTC. The chain links TRBV29-1 to TRBJ2-7; D possibly matches TRBD1 or TRBD2 (5 bases each). This CDR3 spans 11 amino acids. Germline CDR1 SQVTM, CDR2 ANQGSEA. V shed 4 bases and J shed 6 bases, with 10 bases lying between them.

The V gene is TRBV2, the J gene TRBJ2-3; no clear D. The germline V gene encodes CDR1 SNHLY and CDR2 FYNNEI. The CDR3 length is 14 residues. V lost 4 bases and J lost 1, with 9 bases in between. CDR3 in amino acids: CASSVPDGTDTQYF. The CDR3 region has the DNA TGTGCCAGCAGTGTCCCCGACGGCACAGATACGCAGTATTTT.

This chain joins TRBV5-1 and TRBJ1-1; D unresolved. Germline V gene data show CDR1 as SGHRS and CDR2 as YFSETQ. The CDR3 runs 15 residues. The V end was cut by 5 bases, the J end by 4 bases, with 18 bases between. CDR3 DNA: TGCGCCAGCAGGAGTCTCCCTAGGGAAACCACTGAAGCTTTCTTT. Its translation: CASRSLPRETTEAFF. Based on the CDR3 plus reference TRBV5-1 and TRBJ1-1, the full variable domain is KAGVTQTPRYLIKTRGQQVTLSCSPISGHRSVSWYQQTPGQGLQFLFEYFSETQRNKGNFPGRFSGRQFSNSRSEMNVSTLELGDSALYLCASRSLPRETTEAFFGQGTRLTVV.

The J gene is TRBJ2-2, the V gene TRBV5-1; TRBD2 is a possible D gene (5 bases). V was shortened by 4 bases and J by 8 bases, with 12 bases between the two germline ends. This CDR3 has 13 residues. Germline V gene sequence: CDR1 SGHRS, CDR2 YFSETQ. CDR3 loop: CASSHAGSGELFF. Written as DNA, the CDR3 is TGCGCCAGCAGCCACGCGGGTTCTGGGGAGCTGTTTTTT.

A single count supports this clone. The rearrangement joins TRBV27 to TRBJ2-1; weak D call: TRBD1 (5 bases). Germline CDR1 and CDR2: MNHEY and SMNVEV (reference sequence). The CDR3 totals 12 residues. V was pared by 3 bases and J by 8 bases, with 8 bases between. CDR3 in amino acids: CASSFAGYEQFF. The DNA for the CDR3 is TGTGCCAGCAGTTTTGCAGGGTATGAGCAGTTCTTC.

V and J are TRBV11-1 and TRBJ2-7, with TRBD1 identical over 9 bases. V lost 3 bases to trimming and J lost 0 bases; unmatched junction nucleotides: 6. This CDR3 contains 16 residues. Germline values: CDR1 SGHAT, CDR2 FQDESV (reference sequence). CDR3 amino acids: CASSFPGTGSSYEQYF. CDR3 coding DNA: TGTGCCAGCAGCTTTCCCGGGACAGGGAGCTCCTACGAGCAGTACTTC.

The rearrangement joins TRBV6-2 or TRBV6-3 to TRBJ1-2; D is unclear. V lost 6 bases, J lost 4 bases, and 12 bases lay in between. This CDR3 is built from 13 residues. The germline CDR1 and CDR2 sequences are MNHEY and SVGEGT. CDR3 sequence (DNA): TGTGCCAGCAGCTTACAGCATGGCTATGGCTACACCTTC. This translates into CASSLQHGYGYTF.

J is TRBJ1-2 and V is TRBV6-5; 9 bases align to TRBD1. The CDR3 loop spans 15 amino acids. Germline V gene lookup returns CDR1 MNHEY and CDR2 SVGAGI. V lost 8 bases, J lost 4 bases, and 11 bases stayed unmatched. The CDR3 region has the DNA TGTGCCAGCTTTGGACCGGGACAGGGATTCTATGGCTACACCTTC. It encodes CASFGPGQGFYGYTF.

This clone has more than one count but fewer than ten. The chain recombines TRBV7-8 with TRBJ1-1, with D possibly matching TRBD1 (6 bases). The CDR3 runs to 14 residues. Trimming shortened V by 5 bases and J by 5 bases, and 15 bases separated the two germline ends. CDR1 and CDR2 (germline): SGHVS, FQNEAQ. The CDR3 sequence is CASSRMEQGTEAFF. CDR3 DNA sequence: TGTGCCAGCAGCCGAATGGAGCAGGGGACTGAAGCTTTCTTT.

The genes are TRBV29-1 and TRBJ2-3; 11 bases map to TRBD1. CDR1 is SQVTM and CDR2 is ANQGSEA in the germline V gene. V lost 7 bases, J lost 3 bases, and 3 bases stayed unmatched. The CDR3 consists of 13 residues. The CDR3 here is CSAGTGGTDTQYF. As DNA, the CDR3 is TGCAGCGCTGGGACAGGGGGGACAGATACGCAGTATTTT.

The chain is built from TRBV7-2 and TRBJ2-5; 7 nucleotides match TRBD2. The germline CDR1 and CDR2 sequences are SGHTA and FQGNSA. The J segment lost 3 bases and the V segment lost 3 bases, leaving 7 bases of the junction unmatched. The CDR3 contains 15 residues. CDR3 sequence reads: CASSFQGGSEETQYF. DNA of the CDR3: TGTGCCAGCAGCTTTCAGGGAGGGTCTGAAGAGACCCAGTACTTC.